One sample yielded the 9 T cell receptor beta chains listed below, sequenced in a study of cytomegalovirus exposure and HLA in healthy donors. 13 Jbeta primers and 60 Vbeta primers were used for the PCR. Assay: immunoSEQ multiplex PCR; the TCRdb copy retains only in-frame clones and omits some. Found here are 100,000 to 150,000 clones, roughly 75% of them singletons; the top ten hold 3% to 3.5%. Sequenced sample: PBMCs. These receptors were taken from a woman aged 50 to 60 in good health and CMV-seronegative.

The J gene is TRBJ2-1, the V gene TRBV10-3; D is unclear. With 0 bases removed from V and 8 bases from J, the gap between germline ends came to 5 bases. The CDR3 contains 12 residues. CDR1 and CDR2 from the germline V gene are ENHRY and SYGVKD. The CDR3 DNA sequence: TGTGCCATCAGTGAGTCTGGGCATGAGCAGTTCTTC. Translated, it gives CAISESGHEQFF.

This chain uses TRBV11-2 with TRBJ2-7, with D hard to call. Germline lookup yields CDR1 SGHAT and CDR2 FQNNGV. CDR3 length: 14 residues. The V and J ends lost 1 base and 2 bases respectively, with 9 bases between them. The CDR3 is CASSLGSDTYEQYF. DNA for the CDR3: TGTGCCAGCAGCTTAGGTTCAGACACCTACGAGCAGTACTTC.

This CDR3 is CASIMDRNGRGYTF. The CDR3, as DNA: TGTGCCAGCATTATGGACAGGAACGGGAGAGGCTACACCTTC. The chain has TRBV2 and TRBJ1-2; 7 nucleotides line up with TRBD1. From germline, CDR1 is SNHLY and CDR2 FYNNEI. The CDR3 is 14 residues long. Trimming cost V 7 bases and J 8 bases; bases outside gene matches: 13.

The rearrangement joins TRBV5-4 to TRBJ1-2; D may be TRBD1 (6 bases). V was pared by 4 bases and J by 8 bases, with 15 bases between. Germline V gene lookup returns CDR1 SGHNT and CDR2 YYREEE (reference sequence). The CDR3 has 13 residues. This chain's CDR3 is CASSLKGGKGYTF. The CDR3 DNA reads as TGTGCCAGCAGCCTGAAAGGGGGAAAAGGCTACACCTTC. The full variable domain, completed using reference TRBV5-4 and TRBJ1-2, is ETGVTQSPTHLIKTRGQQVTLRCSSQSGHNTVSWYQQALGQGPQFIFQYYREEENGRGNFPPRFSGLQFPNYSSELNVNALELDDSALYLCASSLKGGKGYTFGSGTRLTVV.

The rearrangement uses TRBV10-3 and TRBJ2-3; 8 nucleotides match TRBD2. The J segment lost 3 bases and the V segment lost 7 bases, leaving 9 bases of the junction unmatched. There are 15 residues in the CDR3. Germline loops: CDR1 ENHRY, CDR2 SYGVKD. The DNA of the CDR3 is TGTGCCATCACATGGTCGGCGGGAGGTACAGATACGCAGTATTTT. It encodes CAITWSAGGTDTQYF.

The chain recombines TRBV7-8 with TRBJ1-5, with TRBD1 matching over 9 bases. Germline values: CDR1 SGHVS, CDR2 FQNEAQ. The trim removed 5 bases at V and 3 bases at J, leaving 5 bases unmatched. The CDR3 contains 15 residues. In DNA, the CDR3 is TGTGCCAGCAGCGCTGACAGGGGGAACAATCAGCCCCAGCATTTT. Encoded protein: CASSADRGNNQPQHF. Full variable domain (missing parts from reference TRBV7-8 and TRBJ1-5): GAGVSQSPRYKVAKRGQDVALRCDPISGHVSLFWYQQALGQGPEFLTYFQNEAQLDKSGLPSDRFFAERPEGSVSTLKIQRTQQEDSAVYLCASSADRGNNQPQHFGDGTRLSIL.

The V and J genes are TRBV27 and TRBJ2-3; 9 nucleotides agree with TRBD2. This CDR3 has 17 residues. V lost 0 bases to trimming and J lost 0 bases; unmatched junction nucleotides: 4. Per the germline V gene, CDR1 is MNHEY and CDR2 is SMNVEV (reference sequence). CDR3 DNA: TGTGCCAGCAGTTTATCCCGGACTAGCGCTAGCACAGATACGCAGTATTTT. This translates into CASSLSRTSASTDTQYF.

The chain couples TRBV9 to TRBJ1-2, with D possibly matching TRBD1 (5 bases). This CDR3 is built from 13 residues. Per the germline V gene, CDR1 is SGDLS and CDR2 is YYNGEE. The V and J ends lost 0 bases and 2 bases respectively, with 5 bases between them. This CDR3 reads CASSVGQNYGYTF. For the CDR3, the DNA is TGTGCCAGCAGCGTAGGACAGAACTATGGCTACACCTTC.

The CDR3 protein is CAWGAASGRLYEQYF. The CDR3 DNA follows: TGTGCCTGGGGGGCGGCTAGCGGGAGATTGTACGAGCAGTACTTC. This chain joins TRBV30 and TRBJ2-7; 10 nucleotides match TRBD2. Germline V gene lookup returns CDR1 GTSNPN and CDR2 SVGIG (reference sequence). The CDR3 runs 15 residues. The ends lost 5 bases at V and 4 bases at J; junction bases unmatched: 11.